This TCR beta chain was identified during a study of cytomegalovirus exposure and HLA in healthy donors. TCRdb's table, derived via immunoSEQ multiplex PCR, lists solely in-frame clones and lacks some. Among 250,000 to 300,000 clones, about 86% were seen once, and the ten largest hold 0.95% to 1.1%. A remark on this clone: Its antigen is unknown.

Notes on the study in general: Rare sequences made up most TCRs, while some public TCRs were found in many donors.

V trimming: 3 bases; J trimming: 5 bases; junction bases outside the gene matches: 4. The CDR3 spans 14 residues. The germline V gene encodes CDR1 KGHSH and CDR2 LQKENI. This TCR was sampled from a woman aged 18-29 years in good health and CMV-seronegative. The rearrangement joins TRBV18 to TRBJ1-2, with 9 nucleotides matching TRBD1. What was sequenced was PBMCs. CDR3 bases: TGTGCCAGCTCACCGGGACAGGGTATATATGGCTACACCTTC. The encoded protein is CASSPGQGIYGYTF.